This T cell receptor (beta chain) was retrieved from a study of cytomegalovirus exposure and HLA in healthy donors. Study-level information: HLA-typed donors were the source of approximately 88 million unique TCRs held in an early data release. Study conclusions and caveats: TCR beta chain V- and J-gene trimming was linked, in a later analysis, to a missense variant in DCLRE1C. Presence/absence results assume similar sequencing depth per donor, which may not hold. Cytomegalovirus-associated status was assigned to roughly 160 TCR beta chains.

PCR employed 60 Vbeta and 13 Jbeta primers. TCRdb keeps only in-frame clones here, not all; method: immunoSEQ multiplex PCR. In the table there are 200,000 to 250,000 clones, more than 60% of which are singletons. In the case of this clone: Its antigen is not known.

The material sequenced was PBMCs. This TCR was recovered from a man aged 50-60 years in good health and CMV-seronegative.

The CDR3 nucleotides read TGTGCCAGCAGTGTAGGGGAGGGGTCTGGAAACACCATATATTTT. As protein: CASSVGEGSGNTIYF. J is TRBJ1-3 and V is TRBV6-1, with D perhaps TRBD1 (5 bases). The CDR3 contains 15 residues. Trimming left V 4 bases short and J 1 base short, with 11 bases between. Germline loops: CDR1 MNHNS, CDR2 SASEGT.